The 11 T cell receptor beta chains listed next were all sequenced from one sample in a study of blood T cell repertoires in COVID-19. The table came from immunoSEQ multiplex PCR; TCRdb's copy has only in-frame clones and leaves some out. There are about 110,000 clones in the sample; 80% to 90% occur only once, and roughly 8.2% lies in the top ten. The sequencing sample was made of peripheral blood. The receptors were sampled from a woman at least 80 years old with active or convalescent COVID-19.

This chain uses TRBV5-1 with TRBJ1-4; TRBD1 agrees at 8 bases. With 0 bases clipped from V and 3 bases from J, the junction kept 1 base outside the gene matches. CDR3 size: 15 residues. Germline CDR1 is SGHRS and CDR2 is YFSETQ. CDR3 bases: TGCGCCAGCAGCTTGGACAGGGGGTCTAATGAAAAACTGTTTTTT. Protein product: CASSLDRGSNEKLFF. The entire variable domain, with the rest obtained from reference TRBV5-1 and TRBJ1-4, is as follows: KAGVTQTPRYLIKTRGQQVTLSCSPISGHRSVSWYQQTPGQGLQFLFEYFSETQRNKGNFPGRFSGRQFSNSRSEMNVSTLELGDSALYLCASSLDRGSNEKLFFGSGTQLSVL.

The CDR3 bases are TGTGCCAGCAGTTACGACAGGGTCGCCTACGAGCAGTACTTC. Residues: CASSYDRVAYEQYF. The chain carries TRBV27 and TRBJ2-7, with 7 bases identical to TRBD1. The V segment lost 4 bases and the J segment 2 bases; nucleotides outside the gene matches: 5. The CDR3 sequence is 14 residues long. Germline assignment: CDR1 MNHEY and CDR2 SMNVEV (reference sequence).

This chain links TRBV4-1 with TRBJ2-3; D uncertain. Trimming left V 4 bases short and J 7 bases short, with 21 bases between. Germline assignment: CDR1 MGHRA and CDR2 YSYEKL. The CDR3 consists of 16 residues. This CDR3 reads CASSLSGRGNTNTQYF. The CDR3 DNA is TGCGCCAGCAGCCTCTCCGGAAGAGGTAATACGAATACGCAGTATTTT.

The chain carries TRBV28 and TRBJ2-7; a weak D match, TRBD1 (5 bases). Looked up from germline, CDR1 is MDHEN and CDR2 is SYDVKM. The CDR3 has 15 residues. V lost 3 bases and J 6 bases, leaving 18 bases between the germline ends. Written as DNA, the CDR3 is TGTGCCAGCAGTTTCTACAGGCAGGGATCCCGCGAGCAGTACTTC. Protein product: CASSFYRQGSREQYF.

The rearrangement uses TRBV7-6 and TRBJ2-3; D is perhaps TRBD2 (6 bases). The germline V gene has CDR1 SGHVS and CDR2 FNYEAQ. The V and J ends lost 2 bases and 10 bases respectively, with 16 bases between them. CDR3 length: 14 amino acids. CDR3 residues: CASSLSREKGPQYF. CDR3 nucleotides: TGTGCCAGCAGCTTAAGTCGGGAGAAGGGGCCGCAGTATTTT.

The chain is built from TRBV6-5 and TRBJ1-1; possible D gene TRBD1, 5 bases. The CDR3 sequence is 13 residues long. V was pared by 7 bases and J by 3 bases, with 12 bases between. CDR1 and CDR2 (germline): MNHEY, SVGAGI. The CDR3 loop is CASNRGSHTEAFF. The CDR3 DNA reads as TGTGCCAGCAATAGGGGTTCCCACACTGAAGCTTTCTTT.

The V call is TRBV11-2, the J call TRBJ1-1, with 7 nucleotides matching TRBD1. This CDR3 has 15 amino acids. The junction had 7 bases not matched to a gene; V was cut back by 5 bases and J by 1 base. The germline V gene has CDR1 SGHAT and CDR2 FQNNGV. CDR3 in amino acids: CASSGPGQSNTEAFF. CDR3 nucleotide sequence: TGTGCCAGCAGCGGACCGGGACAGTCGAACACTGAAGCTTTCTTT.

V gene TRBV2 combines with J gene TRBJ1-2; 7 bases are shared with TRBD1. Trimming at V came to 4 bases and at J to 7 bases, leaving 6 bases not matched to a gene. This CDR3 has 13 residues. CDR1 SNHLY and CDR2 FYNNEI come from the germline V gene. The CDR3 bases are TGTGCCAGCAGTGTGAAGGGGGCAGTTGGCTACACCTTC. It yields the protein CASSVKGAVGYTF.

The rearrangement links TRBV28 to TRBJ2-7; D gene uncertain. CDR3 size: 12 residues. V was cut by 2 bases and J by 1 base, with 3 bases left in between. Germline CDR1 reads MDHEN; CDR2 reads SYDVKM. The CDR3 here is CASSLQSYEQYF. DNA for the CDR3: TGTGCCAGCAGTTTACAATCCTACGAGCAGTACTTC.

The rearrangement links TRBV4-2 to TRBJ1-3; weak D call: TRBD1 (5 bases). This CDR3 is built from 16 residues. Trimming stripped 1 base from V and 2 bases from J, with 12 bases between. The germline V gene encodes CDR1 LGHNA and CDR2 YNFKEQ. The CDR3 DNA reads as TGTGCCAGCAGCCAAGTGAGCACAGGACCTGGAAACACCATATATTTT. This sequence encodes CASSQVSTGPGNTIYF.

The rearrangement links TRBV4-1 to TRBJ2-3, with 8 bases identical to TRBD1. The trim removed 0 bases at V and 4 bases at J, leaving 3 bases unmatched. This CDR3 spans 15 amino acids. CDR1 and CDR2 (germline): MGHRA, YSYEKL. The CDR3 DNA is TGCGCCAGCAGCCAAGACAGGGGGCGTTCAGATACGCAGTATTTT. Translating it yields CASSQDRGRSDTQYF.